This T cell receptor beta chain appears in the sequencing data of a study of T cells in narcolepsy. Study context: Patients with NT1 or NT2 and healthy control donors were enrolled.

Libraries were prepared by immunoSEQ multiplex PCR; TCRdb keeps only in-frame clonotypes and omits some of them. The sample has 26,000 or so clones, 86% seen once. This CDR3 comprises 17 residues. Germline lookup yields CDR1 SGHRS and CDR2 YFSETQ. V dropped 4 bases and J dropped 0 bases, with 19 bases sitting between them. Concerning this clone itself: Its antigen is unknown.

Study-level points and caveats: No autoreactive T cell clone sequences appeared in some memory CD4+ repertoires. Reportedly, autoreactive clonotypes were serially detected in patients' blood but not controls'. HCRT-specific and TRIB2-specific autoreactive clonotypes appeared among same-patient CSF and blood CD4+ clonotypes.

This rearrangement joins TRBV5-1 to TRBJ1-1; TRBD1 is a possible D gene (5 bases). The source material was CD45RA- memory CD4+ T cells from PBMCs. The receptor was isolated from a human donor with narcolepsy. CDR3 protein: CASSPGISGRMNTEAFF. The CDR3 DNA follows: TGCGCCAGCAGCCCCGGTATCTCAGGGAGAATGAACACTGAAGCTTTCTTT.